This TCR beta chain was captured by sequencing in a study of T cell responses to AZD1222 COVID-19 vaccine. A word on this clone: Its specificity is not known.

Generated by immunoSEQ multiplex PCR, the TCRdb table keeps only in-frame clones and is missing some. The table has about 150,000 clones, roughly 90% seen once. The CDR3 has 15 amino acids. Trimming removed 5 bases from V and 3 bases from J; junction bases left unmatched: 11. Germline CDR1 and CDR2: GTSNPN and SVGIG (reference sequence). The study, taken as a whole, reports: A rise in Spike-specific TCR breadth and depth followed two AZD1222 doses.

V and J are TRBV30 and TRBJ1-2; 8 nucleotides agree with TRBD1. This clonotype was sampled from an adult in good health. This specimen was peripheral blood, taken on day 0 of AZD1222 vaccination. The CDR3 nucleotides are TGTGCCTGGGTCCTGCGGACAGGGTTCGACTATGGCTACACCTTC. Translated, it gives CAWVLRTGFDYGYTF.